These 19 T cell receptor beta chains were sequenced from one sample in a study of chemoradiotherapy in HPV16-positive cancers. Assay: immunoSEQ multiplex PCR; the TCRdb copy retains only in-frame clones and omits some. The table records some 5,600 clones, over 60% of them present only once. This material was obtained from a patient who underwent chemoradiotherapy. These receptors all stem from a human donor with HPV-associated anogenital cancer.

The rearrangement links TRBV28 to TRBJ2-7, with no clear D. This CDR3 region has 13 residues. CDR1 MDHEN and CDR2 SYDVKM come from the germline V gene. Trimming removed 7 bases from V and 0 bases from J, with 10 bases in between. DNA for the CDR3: TGTGCCAGCACTTCTGAACCCTCCTACGAGCAGTACTTC. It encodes CASTSEPSYEQYF.

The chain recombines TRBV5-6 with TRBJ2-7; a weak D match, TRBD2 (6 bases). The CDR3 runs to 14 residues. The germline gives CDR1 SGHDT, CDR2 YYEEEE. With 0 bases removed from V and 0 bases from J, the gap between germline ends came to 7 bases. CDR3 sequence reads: CASSLGGDSYEQYF. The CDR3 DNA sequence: TGTGCCAGCAGCTTGGGGGGGGACTCCTACGAGCAGTACTTC. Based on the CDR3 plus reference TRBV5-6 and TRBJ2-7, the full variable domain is DAGVTQSPTHLIKTRGQQVTLRCSPKSGHDTVSWYQQALGQGPQFIFQYYEEEERQRGNFPDRFSGHQFPNYSSELNVNALLLGDSALYLCASSLGGDSYEQYFGPGTRLTVT.

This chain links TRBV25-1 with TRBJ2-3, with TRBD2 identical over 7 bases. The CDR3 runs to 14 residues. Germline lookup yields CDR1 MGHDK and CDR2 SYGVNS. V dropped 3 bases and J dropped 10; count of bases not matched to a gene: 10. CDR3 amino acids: CASSDGGGEFAQYF. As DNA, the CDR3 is TGTGCCAGCAGTGATGGCGGGGGAGAGTTCGCGCAGTATTTT.

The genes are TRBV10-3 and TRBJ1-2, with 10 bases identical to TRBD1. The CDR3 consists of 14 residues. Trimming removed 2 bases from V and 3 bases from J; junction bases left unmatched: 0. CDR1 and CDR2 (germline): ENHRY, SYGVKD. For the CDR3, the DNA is TGTGCCATCAGTGAGGGGACAGGGGACTATGGCTACACCTTC. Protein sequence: CAISEGTGDYGYTF.

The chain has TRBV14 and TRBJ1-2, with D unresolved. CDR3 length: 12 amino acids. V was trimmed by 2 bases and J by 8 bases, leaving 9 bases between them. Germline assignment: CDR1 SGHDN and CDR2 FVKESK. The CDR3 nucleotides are TGTGCCAGCAGCCAAAGTATGAGGGGCTACACCTTC. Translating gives CASSQSMRGYTF.

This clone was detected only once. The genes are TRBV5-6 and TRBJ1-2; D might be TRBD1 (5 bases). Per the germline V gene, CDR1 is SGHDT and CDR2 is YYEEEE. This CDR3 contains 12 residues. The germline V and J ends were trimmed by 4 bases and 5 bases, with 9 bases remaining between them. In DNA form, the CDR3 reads TGTGCCAGCAGCGCAGGGATGTATGGCTACACCTTC. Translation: CASSAGMYGYTF.

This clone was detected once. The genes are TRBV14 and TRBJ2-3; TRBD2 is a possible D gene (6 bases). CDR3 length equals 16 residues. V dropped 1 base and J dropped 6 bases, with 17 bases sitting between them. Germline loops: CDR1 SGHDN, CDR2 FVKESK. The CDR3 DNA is TGTGCCAGCAGCCAAGCAGGGCGGGGTTTCAAGGATACGCAGTATTTT. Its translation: CASSQAGRGFKDTQYF.

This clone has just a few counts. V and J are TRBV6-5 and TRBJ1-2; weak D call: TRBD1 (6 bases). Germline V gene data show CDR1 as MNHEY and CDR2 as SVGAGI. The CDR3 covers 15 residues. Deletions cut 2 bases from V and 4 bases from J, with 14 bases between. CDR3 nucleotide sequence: TGTGCCAGCAGTTACAGCCGGGGGGCGAGCTATGGCTACACCTTC. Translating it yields CASSYSRGASYGYTF.

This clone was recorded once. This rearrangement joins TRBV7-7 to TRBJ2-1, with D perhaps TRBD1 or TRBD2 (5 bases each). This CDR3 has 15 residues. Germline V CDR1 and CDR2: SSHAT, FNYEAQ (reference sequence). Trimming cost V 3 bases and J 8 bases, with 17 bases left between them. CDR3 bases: TGTGCCAGCAGCTTGCAACACAACCGGGGCGATGAGCAGTTCTTC. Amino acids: CASSLQHNRGDEQFF.

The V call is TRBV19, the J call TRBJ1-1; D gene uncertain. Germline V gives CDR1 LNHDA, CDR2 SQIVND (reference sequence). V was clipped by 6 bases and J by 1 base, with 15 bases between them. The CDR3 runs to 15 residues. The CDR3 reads CASRSWLGRNTEAFF. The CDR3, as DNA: TGTGCCAGTAGGAGTTGGCTGGGAAGGAACACTGAAGCTTTCTTT.

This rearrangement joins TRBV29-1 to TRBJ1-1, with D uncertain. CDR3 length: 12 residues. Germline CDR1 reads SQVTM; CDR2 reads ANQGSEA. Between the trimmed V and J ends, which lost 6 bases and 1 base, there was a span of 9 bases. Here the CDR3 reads CSVGPSNTEAFF. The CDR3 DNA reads TGCAGCGTAGGCCCGTCGAACACTGAAGCTTTCTTT. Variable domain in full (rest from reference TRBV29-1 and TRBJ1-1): SAVISQKPSRDICQRGTSLTIQCQVDSQVTMMFWYRQQPGQSLTLIATANQGSEATYESGFVIDKFPISRPNLTFSTLTVSNMSPEDSSIYLCSVGPSNTEAFFGQGTRLTVV.

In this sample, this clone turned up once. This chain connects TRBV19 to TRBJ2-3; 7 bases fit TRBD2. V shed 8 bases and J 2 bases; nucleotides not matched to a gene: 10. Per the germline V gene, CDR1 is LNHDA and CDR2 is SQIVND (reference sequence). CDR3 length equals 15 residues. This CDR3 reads CASQPTSYLTDTQYF. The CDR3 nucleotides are TGTGCCAGTCAACCGACTAGCTATCTCACAGATACGCAGTATTTT. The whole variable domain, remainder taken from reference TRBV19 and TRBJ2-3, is DGGITQSPKYLFRKEGQNVTLSCEQNLNHDAMYWYRQDPGQGLRLIYYSQIVNDFQKGDIAEGYSVSREKKESFPLTVTSAQKNPTAFYLCASQPTSYLTDTQYFGPGTRLTVL.

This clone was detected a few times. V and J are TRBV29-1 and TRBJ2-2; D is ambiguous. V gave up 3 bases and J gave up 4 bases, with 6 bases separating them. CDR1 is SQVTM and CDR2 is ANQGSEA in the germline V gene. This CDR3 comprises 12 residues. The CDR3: CSVEGSTGELFF. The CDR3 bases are TGCAGCGTTGAGGGGTCCACCGGGGAGCTGTTTTTT.

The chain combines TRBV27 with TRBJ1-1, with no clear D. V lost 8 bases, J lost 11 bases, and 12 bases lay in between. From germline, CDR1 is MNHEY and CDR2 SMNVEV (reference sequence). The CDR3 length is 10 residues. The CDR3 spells CASGRVRAFF. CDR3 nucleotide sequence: TGTGCCAGCGGAAGGGTTCGGGCTTTCTTT.

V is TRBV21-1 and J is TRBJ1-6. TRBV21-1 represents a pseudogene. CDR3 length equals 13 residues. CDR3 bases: TGTGCCAGCAGGTACGAACGGGTTTCACCCCTCCACTTT. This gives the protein CASRYERVSPLHF.

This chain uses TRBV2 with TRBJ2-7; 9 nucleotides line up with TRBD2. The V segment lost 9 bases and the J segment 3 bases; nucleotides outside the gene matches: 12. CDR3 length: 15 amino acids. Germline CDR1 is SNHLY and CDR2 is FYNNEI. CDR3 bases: TGTGCCAGTGGGGAGGGACTAGCTGTCAACTACGAGCAGTACTTC. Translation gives CASGEGLAVNYEQYF.

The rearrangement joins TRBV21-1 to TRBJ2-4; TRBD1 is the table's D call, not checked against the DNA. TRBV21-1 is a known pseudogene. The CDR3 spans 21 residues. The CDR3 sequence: CASSKLGEVDRKELAKNIQYF. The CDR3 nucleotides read TGTGCCAGCAGCAAATTGGGGGAAGTGGACAGGAAGGAGTTAGCCAAAAACATTCAGTACTTC.

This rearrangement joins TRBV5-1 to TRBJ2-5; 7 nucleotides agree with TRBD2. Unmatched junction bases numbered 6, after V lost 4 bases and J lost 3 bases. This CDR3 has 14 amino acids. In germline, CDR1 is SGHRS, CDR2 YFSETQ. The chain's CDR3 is CASSPPGGKETQYF. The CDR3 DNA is TGCGCCAGCAGCCCTCCGGGAGGCAAAGAGACCCAGTACTTC.

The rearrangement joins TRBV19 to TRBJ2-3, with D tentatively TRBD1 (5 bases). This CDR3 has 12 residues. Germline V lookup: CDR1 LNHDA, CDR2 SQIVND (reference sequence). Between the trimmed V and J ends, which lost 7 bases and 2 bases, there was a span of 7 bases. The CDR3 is CASIGATDTQYF. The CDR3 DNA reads TGTGCCAGTATAGGGGCCACAGATACGCAGTATTTT.